This T cell receptor (beta chain) stems from a study of post-analysis software for immune sequencing data. Incorporated into the TCR beta cDNA libraries were unique molecular identifiers, which served to reduce PCR and sequencing biases. TCRdb recomputed calls from the PCR reads with MiXCR, one row per CDR3 protein. Of under 900,000 distinct CDR3 sequences listed, roughly 50% are singletons. The CDR3 runs to 14 residues. The V gene's germline CDR1 is SEHNR and CDR2 FQNEAQ (reference sequence). Trimming removed 4 bases from V and 6 bases from J, with 13 bases in between. Study conclusions and caveats: Five or six TRBV segments, TRBV5-6, TRBV5-1 and TRBV20-1 among them, were found more frequent in patients than controls.

On this clonotype: What it binds is unknown.

The sample comprised blood. The genes are TRBV7-9 and TRBJ2-1; D might be TRBD2 (6 bases). This sequence originates from a girl aged 10 to 17 with multiple sclerosis. The CDR3 sequence: CASSSPGLFNEQFF. CDR3 coding DNA: TGTGCCAGCAGCTCTCCGGGACTCTTCAATGAGCAGTTCTTC. The full variable domain, in which reference TRBV7-9 and TRBJ2-1 provide the parts outside the CDR3, is DTGVSQNPRHKITKRGQNVTFRCDPISEHNRLYWYRQTLGQGPEFLTYFQNEAQLEKSRLLSDRFSAERPKGSFSTLEIQRTEQGDSAMYLCASSSPGLFNEQFFGPGTRLTVL.